One and the same sample provided the 30 T cell receptor beta chains below, sequenced in a study of blood T cell repertoires in COVID-19. Here immunoSEQ multiplex PCR was the method, and the copy in TCRdb shows in-frame clones only, minus some. The data contain under 200,000 clones, 79% of them seen just once; the ten biggest clones take up approximately 7.6%. Sample: peripheral blood. The source is a woman between 55 and 75 years old with COVID-19, enrolled during active disease.

The chain has TRBV9 and TRBJ2-7; D is possibly TRBD1 (6 bases). CDR1 and CDR2 from the germline V gene are SGDLS and YYNGEE. The V and J ends lost 0 bases and 0 bases respectively, with 10 bases between them. The CDR3 contains 15 residues. The CDR3 nucleotides read TGTGCCAGCAGCGTAGTCGGGGACAACTCCTACGAGCAGTACTTC. Amino acids: CASSVVGDNSYEQYF.

The chain carries TRBV10-1 and TRBJ2-7; 10 positions agree with TRBD1. Per the germline V gene, CDR1 is WNHNN and CDR2 is SYGVQD (reference sequence). Unmatched junction bases numbered 5, after V lost 6 bases and J lost 3 bases. The CDR3 extends over 14 amino acids. The CDR3 here is CASRGTGESYEQYV. As DNA, the CDR3 is TGCGCCAGCAGGGGGACAGGGGAAAGCTACGAGCAGTACGTC.

In its sample, this clone was seen once. This rearrangement joins TRBV24-1 to TRBJ1-3; D is undetermined. Germline CDR1 KGHDR, CDR2 SFDVKD. The CDR3 spans 12 residues. V was trimmed by 9 bases and J by 9 bases, leaving 14 bases between them. DNA of the CDR3: TGTGCCACCGTTATCCGTGGCAGCACCATATATTTT. Translation gives CATVIRGSTIYF.

This chain connects TRBV19 to TRBJ2-1; 14 nucleotides match TRBD2. The CDR3 contains 20 residues. Germline values: CDR1 LNHDA, CDR2 SQIVND (reference sequence). The junction had 14 bases not matched to a gene; V was cut back by 7 bases and J by 0 bases. Here the CDR3 reads CASNRRLAGGPDGSYNEQFF. For the CDR3, the DNA is TGTGCCAGTAACCGTCGACTAGCGGGAGGGCCGGACGGCTCCTACAATGAGCAGTTCTTC.

V usage is TRBV25-1 and J usage is TRBJ2-5, with 15 positions matching TRBD2. From germline, CDR1 is MGHDK and CDR2 SYGVNS. The CDR3 extends over 15 amino acids. J gave up 5 bases and V 8 bases, and 6 bases lay outside the gene matches. Here the CDR3 DNA reads TGTGCCAGCCGGACTAGCGGGAGGGCCGGGGAGACCCAGTACTTC. The encoded protein is CASRTSGRAGETQYF.

The genes are TRBV7-9 and TRBJ1-4; unclear D gene. In germline, CDR1 is SEHNR, CDR2 FQNEAQ (reference sequence). Trimming pared 5 bases from V and 7 bases from J, leaving 20 bases between. The CDR3 contains 16 residues. The CDR3 reads CASSPHLRAGGEKLFF. The CDR3 DNA reads as TGTGCCAGCAGCCCCCACCTGCGGGCAGGTGGTGAAAAACTGTTTTTT.

The chain recombines TRBV15 with TRBJ1-2; D ambiguous. V lost 5 bases to trimming and J lost 0 bases, with 10 bases between them. Germline CDR1 is LNHNV and CDR2 is YYDKDF (reference sequence). There are 14 residues in the CDR3. CDR3 sequence (DNA): TGTGCCACCAGCCGGCCGGGGTCTAACTATGGCTACACCTTC. Translating it yields CATSRPGSNYGYTF.

This chain joins TRBV5-1 and TRBJ1-6; D is perhaps TRBD1 (6 bases). Germline V gene sequence: CDR1 SGHRS, CDR2 YFSETQ. V was shortened by 4 bases and J by 6 bases, with 17 bases between the two germline ends. This CDR3 region has 16 residues. For the CDR3, the DNA is TGCGCCAGCAGCCCCGGAGGGGGGGGGCTTAATTCACCCCTCCACTTT. Its protein product is CASSPGGGGLNSPLHF.

This chain joins TRBV7-8 and TRBJ1-2; a possible D gene is TRBD1 (5 bases). The CDR3 extends over 14 amino acids. Trimming pared 1 base from V and 7 bases from J, leaving 13 bases between. Germline values: CDR1 SGHVS, CDR2 FQNEAQ. The CDR3 reads CASSLGRGLSGYTF. CDR3 bases: TGTGCCAGCAGCTTAGGGAGGGGACTGTCTGGCTACACCTTC.

The CDR3 DNA reads TGTGCCTGGAGGATAGGACAGGGGGCGCAGGGCTACACCTTC. This gives the protein CAWRIGQGAQGYTF. This chain joins TRBV30 and TRBJ1-2; 11 bases line up with TRBD1. Germline CDR1 and CDR2: GTSNPN and SVGIG (reference sequence). The V and J ends lost 3 bases and 8 bases, in that order; junction bases with no gene match: 8. The CDR3 contains 14 residues.

The chain has TRBV19 and TRBJ1-6; TRBD1 is a possible D gene (5 bases). V lost 7 bases to trimming and J lost 3 bases, with 13 bases between them. Germline CDR1 and CDR2: LNHDA and SQIVND (reference sequence). This CDR3 spans 15 amino acids. CDR3 sequence (DNA): TGTGCCAGTACCTCCCGGGGGGACTATAATTCACCCCTCCACTTT. Translation: CASTSRGDYNSPLHF. The full variable domain, in which reference TRBV19 and TRBJ1-6 provide the parts outside the CDR3, is DGGITQSPKYLFRKEGQNVTLSCEQNLNHDAMYWYRQDPGQGLRLIYYSQIVNDFQKGDIAEGYSVSREKKESFPLTVTSAQKNPTAFYLCASTSRGDYNSPLHFGNGTRLTVT.

This clone showed up just once. The chain is built from TRBV5-1 and TRBJ1-4; TRBD1 might be the D (5 bases). The CDR3 totals 19 residues. The V gene lost 0 bases and the J gene lost 0 bases, with 18 bases spanning the gap. CDR1 and CDR2 (germline): SGHRS, YFSETQ. The CDR3 spells CASSLAPFSRVATNEKLFF. CDR3 DNA sequence: TGCGCCAGCAGCTTGGCCCCGTTTTCCAGGGTAGCAACTAATGAAAAACTGTTTTTT.

V and J are TRBV9 and TRBJ2-1; 7 nucleotides agree with TRBD1. CDR1 SGDLS and CDR2 YYNGEE come from the germline V gene. This CDR3 is built from 15 residues. V shed 3 bases, J shed 4 bases, and the junction held 7 bases outside the gene matches. CDR3 sequence (DNA): TGTGCCAGCAGCGGGGGACAGTCTCAATACAATGAGCAGTTCTTC. Protein product: CASSGGQSQYNEQFF.

The chain has TRBV18 and TRBJ2-1; 10 bases map to TRBD2. This CDR3 has 19 residues. J lost 6 bases, V lost 2 bases, and 16 bases had no gene match. Germline V lookup: CDR1 KGHSH, CDR2 LQKENI. The CDR3 region has the DNA TGTGCCAGCTCACCATTGGGGGCCGGTCTAGCGGGAGTCATCAATGAGCAGTTCTTC. Translation: CASSPLGAGLAGVINEQFF. The whole variable domain, remainder taken from reference TRBV18 and TRBJ2-1, is NAGVMQNPRHLVRRRGQEARLRCSPMKGHSHVYWYRQLPEEGLKFMVYLQKENIIDESGMPKERFSAEFPKEGPSILRIQQVVRGDSAAYFCASSPLGAGLAGVINEQFFGPGTRLTVL.

The V and J genes are TRBV11-2 and TRBJ2-7; D gene uncertain. Germline-derived CDR1 and CDR2 are SGHAT and FQNNGV. Between the trimmed V and J ends, which lost 0 bases and 3 bases, there was a span of 3 bases. The CDR3 is 12 residues long. CDR3: CASSLDGYEQYF. The CDR3 DNA is TGTGCCAGCAGCTTAGACGGCTACGAGCAGTACTTC.

V gene TRBV19 combines with J gene TRBJ1-1; D perhaps matches TRBD1 (5 bases). Trimming removed 4 bases at V and 0 bases at J, with 6 bases between. CDR3 length equals 13 residues. Germline V gene lookup returns CDR1 LNHDA and CDR2 SQIVND (reference sequence). CDR3 bases: TGTGCCAGTAGTACGACAGTGAACACTGAAGCTTTCTTT. Translated: CASSTTVNTEAFF.

The rearrangement uses TRBV5-4 and TRBJ1-3; TRBD1 is a possible D gene (6 bases). The ends were cut back, 2 bases at V and 0 bases at J, with 21 bases in the middle. This CDR3 has 19 amino acids. Germline values: CDR1 SGHNT, CDR2 YYREEE (reference sequence). The CDR3 DNA reads TGTGCCAGCAGCTTAACTACCAGGGGTCGGCAGACCTCTGGAAACACCATATATTTT. Amino acid sequence: CASSLTTRGRQTSGNTIYF.

V is TRBV1 and J is TRBJ2-5; TRBD2 is the table's D call and was not checked against the DNA. TRBV1 is tagged as a pseudogene. The CDR3 length is 17 residues. The CDR3 nucleotides are TGCACCAGCAGCCAAGGGACTAGGCTTTCCCCCCAAGAGACCCAGTACTTC. Its translation: CTSSQGTRLSPQETQYF.

This chain links TRBV7-9 with TRBJ2-3; no firm D call. Trimming took off 5 bases at V and 0 bases at J, with 9 bases between the two ends. The CDR3 has 14 amino acids. Germline V gives CDR1 SEHNR, CDR2 FQNEAQ (reference sequence). The CDR3 DNA follows: TGTGCCAGCAGCCACCGACTTAGCACAGATACGCAGTATTTT. As protein: CASSHRLSTDTQYF.

The J gene is TRBJ1-5, the V gene TRBV2; TRBD1 might be the D (6 bases). V was trimmed by 0 bases and J by 1 base, leaving 10 bases between them. The V gene's germline CDR1 is SNHLY and CDR2 FYNNEI. The CDR3 totals 16 residues. CDR3 sequence reads: CASSEAVGASNQPQHF. For the CDR3, the DNA is TGTGCCAGCAGTGAAGCGGTGGGGGCAAGCAATCAGCCCCAGCATTTT.

The genes are TRBV27 and TRBJ2-2, with D possibly TRBD2 on 5 matching bases. The V and J ends lost 2 bases and 4 bases respectively, with 17 bases between them. This CDR3 is 17 amino acids long. Per the germline V gene, CDR1 is MNHEY and CDR2 is SMNVEV (reference sequence). The CDR3 sequence: CASSLVRPTRGTGELFF. The CDR3 DNA reads as TGTGCCAGCAGTTTAGTTCGGCCGACCCGGGGCACCGGGGAGCTGTTTTTT.

Here the CDR3 DNA reads TGTGCCAGCAGAGAATCGGAGCACACGGATACGCAGTATTTT. Translated, it gives CASRESEHTDTQYF. The gene calls are TRBV2 and TRBJ2-3; D unresolved. This CDR3 is built from 14 residues. Germline V gene data show CDR1 as SNHLY and CDR2 as FYNNEI. Trimming removed 6 bases from V and 6 bases from J, with 16 bases in between.

This clone was seen only a few times. This chain's CDR3 is CAISETGGEQFF. The CDR3 nucleotides are TGTGCCATCAGTGAGACCGGAGGTGAGCAGTTCTTC. The chain links TRBV10-3 to TRBJ2-1; D may be TRBD2 (5 bases). CDR3 length equals 12 residues. Germline lookup yields CDR1 ENHRY and CDR2 SYGVKD. Trimming pared 2 bases from V and 9 bases from J, leaving 8 bases between.

V usage is TRBV11-2 and J usage is TRBJ1-1, with D tentatively TRBD1 (5 bases). This CDR3 comprises 15 residues. Germline lookup yields CDR1 SGHAT and CDR2 FQNNGV. Between the trimmed V and J ends, which lost 5 bases and 0 bases, there was a span of 13 bases. The CDR3 sequence is CASSPGQIMNTEAFF. In nucleotides, the CDR3 is TGTGCCAGCAGCCCAGGACAAATTATGAACACTGAAGCTTTCTTT.

J is TRBJ2-3 and V is TRBV10-3, with 14 bases fitting TRBD2. Germline CDR1 reads ENHRY; CDR2 reads SYGVKD. V shed 4 bases and J 10 bases; nucleotides not matched to a gene: 10. The CDR3 contains 16 residues. CDR3 nucleotide sequence: TGTGCCATCAGTGTGGGACTAGCGGGGGCCCTCATGGCGCAGTATTTT. Protein sequence: CAISVGLAGALMAQYF.

The V and J genes are TRBV19 and TRBJ1-5, with D unclear. This CDR3 is 17 amino acids long. Germline lookup yields CDR1 LNHDA and CDR2 SQIVND (reference sequence). V lost 3 bases and J lost 11, with 26 bases in between. DNA for the CDR3: TGTGCCAGTAGTATGCGAGGTTCCGGCAGGATCGGGGTGGCCCAGCATTTT. It yields the protein CASSMRGSGRIGVAQHF.

The chain uses TRBV3-1 (or the pseudogene TRBV3-2) and TRBJ2-5; 7 nucleotides agree with TRBD2. J was trimmed by 7 bases and V by 1 base; bases with no gene match: 6. Germline V gene lookup returns CDR1 LGHDT and CDR2 YNNKEL (reference sequence). The CDR3 sequence is 14 residues long. Here the CDR3 DNA reads TGTGCCAGCAGCCAAGGCGGTAGCGGGCTGACCCAGTACTTC. It translates to CASSQGGSGLTQYF.

This clone occurred a few times. The rearrangement joins TRBV2 to TRBJ1-2; tentative D call: TRBD1 (5 bases). The V gene lost 5 bases and the J gene lost 8 bases, with 9 bases spanning the gap. Germline V lookup: CDR1 SNHLY, CDR2 FYNNEI. This CDR3 is built from 11 residues. For the CDR3, the DNA is TGTGCCAGCAGTCACAGGTACGGCTACACCTTC. It codes for CASSHRYGYTF.

This sequence joins TRBV6-5 and TRBJ1-6; D remains ambiguous. The CDR3 contains 15 residues. Trimming pared 2 bases from V and 10 bases from J, leaving 15 bases between. CDR1 and CDR2 from the germline V gene are MNHEY and SVGAGI. The CDR3 DNA sequence: TGTGCCAGCAGTTACGGTGTACGGTTGGGCTCACCCCTCCACTTT. It yields the protein CASSYGVRLGSPLHF.

This chain joins TRBV7-3 and TRBJ2-1; the match to TRBD2 covers 10 bases. Germline CDR1 and CDR2: SGHTA and FQGTGA. With V trimmed by 6 bases and J by 9 bases, 8 bases remained unmatched. This CDR3 is 14 amino acids long. CDR3 region: CASSSLAGLSEQFF. The CDR3 nucleotides read TGTGCCAGCAGTTCACTAGCGGGGTTGAGTGAGCAGTTCTTC.